Each of the 18 T cell receptor beta chains below was sequenced from the same sample in a study of T-cell memory formation after mild COVID-19. TCRdb reprocessed the 5' RACE reads with MiXCR, giving one entry per CDR3 protein. The sample lists hundreds of thousands of distinct CDR3 sequences, around 20% occurring once. The sequencing input was PBMCs or a T cell subset sorted from them (not recorded which). All receptors come from an adult woman who had mild COVID-19 (a few samples of this study predate the infection). Cell type and time point are not known.

This clonotype was picked up a small number of times. This chain connects TRBV30 to TRBJ2-1, with D unclear. The CDR3 sequence is 16 residues long. Trimming removed 0 bases at V and 0 bases at J, with 12 bases between. Germline V gives CDR1 GTSNPN, CDR2 SVGIG (reference sequence). The DNA for the CDR3 is TGTGCCTGGAGTGTAAAGGGTCTAAGCTCCTACAATGAGCAGTTCTTC. Translated: CAWSVKGLSSYNEQFF.

The V call is TRBV13, the J call TRBJ1-1; 7 bases fit TRBD1. V trimming: 3 bases; J trimming: 4 bases; junction bases outside the gene matches: 2. The CDR3 extends over 13 amino acids. Germline lookup yields CDR1 PRHDT and CDR2 FYEKMQ (reference sequence). In nucleotides, the CDR3 is TGTGCCAGCAGCTTCTACAGGGGCACTGAAGCTTTCTTT. Amino acids: CASSFYRGTEAFF.

This clonotype showed up just a few times. The chain uses TRBV7-6 and TRBJ2-3; possible D gene TRBD2, 5 bases. V was clipped by 4 bases and J by 4 bases, with 12 bases between them. This CDR3 region has 14 residues. Germline V gives CDR1 SGHVS, CDR2 FNYEAQ. For the CDR3, the DNA is TGTGCCAGCAGCTCCCCGGTCGGGGCAGATACGCAGTATTTT. It yields the protein CASSSPVGADTQYF.

This clonotype was counted between two and nine times. The gene calls are TRBV19 and TRBJ2-7, with TRBD1 matching over 10 bases. Germline V gene lookup returns CDR1 LNHDA and CDR2 SQIVND (reference sequence). The length of the CDR3 is 14 residues. The V and J ends lost 6 bases and 6 bases, in that order; junction bases with no gene match: 8. The CDR3 loop is CASRNRDRGGEQYF. In DNA, the CDR3 is TGTGCCAGTAGAAACCGGGACAGGGGAGGCGAGCAGTACTTC.

This clonotype has a handful of counts. V gene TRBV20-1 combines with J gene TRBJ2-2; D is possibly TRBD2 (6 bases). This CDR3 spans 13 amino acids. From germline, CDR1 is DFQATT and CDR2 SNEGSKA (reference sequence). Trimming removed 3 bases at V and 3 bases at J, with 8 bases between. CDR3 amino acids: CSASGSHTGELFF. CDR3 coding DNA: TGCAGTGCTAGCGGGAGTCACACCGGGGAGCTGTTTTTT.

This clonotype was seen a few times. The V and J genes are TRBV20-1 and TRBJ2-3; TRBD2 aligns across 14 bases. The germline CDR1 and CDR2 sequences are DFQATT and SNEGSKA (reference sequence). V shed 2 bases, J shed 4 bases, and the junction held 11 bases outside the gene matches. CDR3 length equals 18 residues. The CDR3 DNA follows: TGCAGTGCTAGACCGGGACTAGCGGGAGACTGGTATGCAGATACGCAGTATTTT. As protein: CSARPGLAGDWYADTQYF.

This clonotype occurred a few times. The J gene is TRBJ2-2, the V gene TRBV3-1; TRBD1 matches 10 bases. The V segment lost 2 bases and the J segment 4 bases; nucleotides outside the gene matches: 4. The CDR3 runs to 16 residues. From germline, CDR1 is LGHDT and CDR2 YNNKEL (reference sequence). The CDR3 sequence is CASSQRGQGVTGELFF. For the CDR3, the DNA is TGTGCCAGCAGCCAACGTGGACAGGGGGTCACCGGGGAGCTGTTTTTT.

The chain uses TRBV5-1 and TRBJ2-1; the match to TRBD2 covers 10 bases. This CDR3 comprises 17 residues. Germline V CDR1 and CDR2: SGHRS, YFSETQ. J was trimmed by 10 bases and V by 4 bases; bases with no gene match: 17. The DNA of the CDR3 is TGCGCCAGCAGCCAAATCTCGGGACTAGCGTCTTTGGGGGAGCAGTTCTTC. This sequence encodes CASSQISGLASLGEQFF.

The V call is TRBV7-9, the J call TRBJ2-7, with D possibly matching TRBD1 (5 bases). Deletions cut 3 bases from V and 3 bases from J, with 18 bases between. The germline V gene encodes CDR1 SEHNR and CDR2 FQNEAQ (reference sequence). CDR3 length equals 16 residues. The CDR3 DNA reads TGTGCCAGCAGCTTCCCCCACGGCCAGGGCTTCTACGAGCAGTACTTC. As protein: CASSFPHGQGFYEQYF. The complete variable domain, with remaining parts taken from reference TRBV7-9 and TRBJ2-7, reads DTGVSQNPRHKITKRGQNVTFRCDPISEHNRLYWYRQTLGQGPEFLTYFQNEAQLEKSRLLSDRFSAERPKGSFSTLEIQRTEQGDSAMYLCASSFPHGQGFYEQYFGPGTRLTVT.

This clonotype was picked up a small number of times. The chain links TRBV7-9 to TRBJ2-7; 11 nucleotides agree with TRBD2. After removal of 5 bases from V and 0 bases from J, the junction contained 9 bases not matched to a gene. This CDR3 is 17 amino acids long. Germline V gene sequence: CDR1 SEHNR, CDR2 FQNEAQ (reference sequence). The CDR3 bases are TGTGCCAGCAGCCCAAGACCGACTAGCGGGATCTCCTACGAGCAGTACTTC. Its protein product is CASSPRPTSGISYEQYF.

The chain has TRBV6-2 or TRBV6-3 and TRBJ2-3; D is uncertain. This CDR3 region has 14 residues. In germline, CDR1 is MNHEY, CDR2 SVGEGT. The V gene lost 2 bases and the J gene lost 6 bases, with 12 bases spanning the gap. CDR3 bases: TGTGCCAGCAGTTACGTCGGCGTGAGTGATACGCAGTATTTT. Its translation is CASSYVGVSDTQYF.

The V call is TRBV7-8, the J call TRBJ1-2; D is unclear. V lost 0 bases and J lost 0, with 20 bases in between. Per the germline V gene, CDR1 is SGHVS and CDR2 is FQNEAQ. The CDR3 is made up of 19 amino acids. CDR3 nucleotide sequence: TGTGCCAGCAGCTTAGCGAAGCACGGAAACGGGGATTCTAACTATGGCTACACCTTC. Its translation is CASSLAKHGNGDSNYGYTF.

The rearrangement uses TRBV7-8 and TRBJ1-5; D might be TRBD1 (5 bases). CDR3 size: 16 residues. V gave up 0 bases and J gave up 5 bases, with 14 bases separating them. Germline assignment: CDR1 SGHVS and CDR2 FQNEAQ. CDR3 DNA: TGTGCCAGCAGCTTAGCGTTCAGGACACGGGATCAGCCCCAGCATTTT. Protein product: CASSLAFRTRDQPQHF.

This rearrangement joins TRBV9 to TRBJ2-1, with D possibly being TRBD1 (5 bases). The germline gives CDR1 SGDLS, CDR2 YYNGEE. V gave up 0 bases and J gave up 7 bases, with 20 bases separating them. The CDR3 extends over 17 amino acids. DNA of the CDR3: TGTGCCAGCAGCGTAGGATGGCGTCCCTGGCAGGGAAATGAGCAGTTCTTC. Its protein is CASSVGWRPWQGNEQFF.

In this sample, this clonotype turned up a few times. V gene TRBV5-1 combines with J gene TRBJ1-1; D gene ambiguous. The germline gives CDR1 SGHRS, CDR2 YFSETQ. The CDR3 totals 11 residues. Between the trimmed V and J ends, which lost 4 bases and 10 bases, there was a span of 11 bases. CDR3 coding DNA: TGCGCCAGCAGCGGGAGCGCGGGAGCTTTCTTT. It specifies CASSGSAGAFF.

This clonotype was seen a handful of times. This chain uses TRBV7-2 with TRBJ1-5; D is uncertain. The CDR3 is 15 amino acids. The germline V and J ends were trimmed by 4 bases and 1 base, with 11 bases remaining between them. Germline-derived CDR1 and CDR2 are SGHTA and FQGNSA. The CDR3 DNA reads as TGTGCCAGCAGCTCTAGGTTTGGAAGCAATCAGCCCCAGCATTTT. It yields the protein CASSSRFGSNQPQHF.

This clonotype has at least ten counts. The CDR3, as DNA: TGCGCCAGCAGCTTGGAACCCGTTGGCAGAAACAATGAGCAGTTCTTC. Protein: CASSLEPVGRNNEQFF. The V call is TRBV5-1, the J call TRBJ2-1, with D unresolved. The germline CDR1 and CDR2 sequences are SGHRS and YFSETQ. The germline V and J ends were trimmed by 0 bases and 5 bases, with 15 bases remaining between them. The CDR3 totals 16 residues.

This clonotype was seen repeatedly, ten times or more. This sequence joins TRBV4-1 and TRBJ1-1; 9 bases are shared with TRBD1. V shed 4 bases and J 5 bases; nucleotides not matched to a gene: 5. Germline V gives CDR1 MGHRA, CDR2 YSYEKL. The CDR3 contains 14 residues. The CDR3 is CASSLGTGRTEAFF. CDR3 coding DNA: TGCGCCAGCAGCCTCGGGACAGGGCGGACTGAAGCTTTCTTT.